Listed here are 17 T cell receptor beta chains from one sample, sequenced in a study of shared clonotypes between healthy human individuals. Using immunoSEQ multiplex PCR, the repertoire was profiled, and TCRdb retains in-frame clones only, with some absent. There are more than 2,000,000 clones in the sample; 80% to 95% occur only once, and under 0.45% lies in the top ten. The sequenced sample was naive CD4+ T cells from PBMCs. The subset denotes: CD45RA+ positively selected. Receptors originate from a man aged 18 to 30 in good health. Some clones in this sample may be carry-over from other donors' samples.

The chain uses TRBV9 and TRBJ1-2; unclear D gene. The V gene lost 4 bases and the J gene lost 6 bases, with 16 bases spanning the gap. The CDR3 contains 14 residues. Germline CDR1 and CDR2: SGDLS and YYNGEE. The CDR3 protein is CASSTQDPADGYTF. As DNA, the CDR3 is TGTGCCAGCAGCACCCAGGACCCAGCGGATGGCTACACCTTC.

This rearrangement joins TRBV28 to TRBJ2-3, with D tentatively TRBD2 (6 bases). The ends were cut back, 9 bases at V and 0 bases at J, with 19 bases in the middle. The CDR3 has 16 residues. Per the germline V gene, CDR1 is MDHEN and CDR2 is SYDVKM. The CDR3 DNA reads TGTGCCAGTAGGGCGTCGGCGGGAACCAGCACAGATACGCAGTATTTT. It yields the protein CASRASAGTSTDTQYF.

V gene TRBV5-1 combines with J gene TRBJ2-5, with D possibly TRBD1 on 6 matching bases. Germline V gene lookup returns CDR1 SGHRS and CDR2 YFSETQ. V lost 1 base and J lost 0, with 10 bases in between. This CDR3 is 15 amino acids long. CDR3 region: CASSLTRTDQETQYF. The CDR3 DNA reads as TGCGCCAGCAGCTTGACCAGGACAGACCAAGAGACCCAGTACTTC.

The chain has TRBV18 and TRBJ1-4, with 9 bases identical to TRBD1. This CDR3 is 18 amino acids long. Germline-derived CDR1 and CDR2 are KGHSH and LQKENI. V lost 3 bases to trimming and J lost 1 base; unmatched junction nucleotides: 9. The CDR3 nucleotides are TGTGCCAGCTCACCTACACAGGGGGCTGGGGGAACTAATGAAAAACTGTTTTTT. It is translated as CASSPTQGAGGTNEKLFF.

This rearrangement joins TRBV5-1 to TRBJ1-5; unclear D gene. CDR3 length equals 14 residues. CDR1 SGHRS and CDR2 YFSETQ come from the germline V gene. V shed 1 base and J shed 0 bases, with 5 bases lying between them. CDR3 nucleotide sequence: TGCGCCAGCAGCTTGTTTAATAGCAATCAGCCCCAGCATTTT. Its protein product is CASSLFNSNQPQHF.

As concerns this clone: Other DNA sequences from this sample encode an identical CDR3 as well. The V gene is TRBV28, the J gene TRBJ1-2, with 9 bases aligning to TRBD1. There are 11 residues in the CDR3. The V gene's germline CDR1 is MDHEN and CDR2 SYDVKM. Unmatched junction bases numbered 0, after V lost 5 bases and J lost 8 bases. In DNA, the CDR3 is TGTGCCAGCAGTGGACAGGGGGGCTACACCTTC. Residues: CASSGQGGYTF.

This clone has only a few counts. CDR3 residues: CAWRTGGSRYQPQHF. CDR3 coding DNA: TGTGCCTGGAGGACAGGGGGCTCGAGGTATCAGCCCCAGCATTTT. J is TRBJ1-5 and V is TRBV30; 10 positions match TRBD1. V trimming: 3 bases; J trimming: 5 bases; junction bases outside the gene matches: 7. From germline, CDR1 is GTSNPN and CDR2 SVGIG (reference sequence). This CDR3 region has 15 residues.

The CDR3 sequence: CASSAGPLRGDEQFF. Written as DNA, the CDR3 is TGTGCCAGCAGCGCCGGACCCCTGAGGGGGGATGAGCAGTTCTTC. V and J are TRBV13 and TRBJ2-1; the D call may be TRBD1 or TRBD2 (6 bases each). There are 15 residues in the CDR3. Trimming stripped 5 bases from V and 8 bases from J, with 19 bases between. Germline CDR1 is PRHDT and CDR2 is FYEKMQ (reference sequence). The full variable domain, its missing parts supplied by reference TRBV13 and TRBJ2-1, is AAGVIQSPRHLIKEKRETATLKCYPIPRHDTVYWYQQGPGQDPQFLISFYEKMQSDKGSIPDRFSAQQFSDYHSELNMSSLELGDSALYFCASSAGPLRGDEQFFGPGTRLTVL.

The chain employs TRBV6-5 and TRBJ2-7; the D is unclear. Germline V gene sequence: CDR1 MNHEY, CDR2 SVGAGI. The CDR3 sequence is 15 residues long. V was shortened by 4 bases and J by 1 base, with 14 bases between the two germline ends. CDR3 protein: CASSSTSSPSYEQYF. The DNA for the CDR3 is TGTGCCAGCAGTTCGACCAGCTCCCCATCCTACGAGCAGTACTTC.

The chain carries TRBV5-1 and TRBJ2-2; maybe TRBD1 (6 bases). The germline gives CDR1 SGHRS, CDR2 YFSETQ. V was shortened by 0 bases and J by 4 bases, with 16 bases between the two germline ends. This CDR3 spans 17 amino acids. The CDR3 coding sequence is TGCGCCAGCAGCTTGGCCCGGCAGGGGCGTGCCACCGGGGAGCTGTTTTTT. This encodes CASSLARQGRATGELFF. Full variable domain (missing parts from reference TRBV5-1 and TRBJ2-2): KAGVTQTPRYLIKTRGQQVTLSCSPISGHRSVSWYQQTPGQGLQFLFEYFSETQRNKGNFPGRFSGRQFSNSRSEMNVSTLELGDSALYLCASSLARQGRATGELFFGEGSRLTVL.

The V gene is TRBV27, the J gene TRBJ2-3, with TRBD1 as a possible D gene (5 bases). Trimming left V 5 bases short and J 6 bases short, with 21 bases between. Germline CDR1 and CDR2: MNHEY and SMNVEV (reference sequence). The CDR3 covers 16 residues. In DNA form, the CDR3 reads TGTGCCAGCAGTCCCTCATGGGCAGGGCTGGAGGATACGCAGTATTTT. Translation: CASSPSWAGLEDTQYF.

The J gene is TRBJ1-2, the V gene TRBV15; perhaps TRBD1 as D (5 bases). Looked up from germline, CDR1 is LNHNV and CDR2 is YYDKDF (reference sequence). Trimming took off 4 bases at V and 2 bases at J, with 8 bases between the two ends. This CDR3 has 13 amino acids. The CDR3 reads CATSNRFNYGYTF. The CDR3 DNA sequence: TGTGCCACCAGCAACAGGTTCAACTATGGCTACACCTTC.

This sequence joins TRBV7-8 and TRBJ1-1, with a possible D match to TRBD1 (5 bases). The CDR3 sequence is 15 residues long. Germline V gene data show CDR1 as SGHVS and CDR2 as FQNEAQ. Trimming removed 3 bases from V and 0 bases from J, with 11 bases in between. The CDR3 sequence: CASSFFGTMNTEAFF. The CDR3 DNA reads TGTGCCAGCAGCTTCTTCGGGACTATGAACACTGAAGCTTTCTTT.

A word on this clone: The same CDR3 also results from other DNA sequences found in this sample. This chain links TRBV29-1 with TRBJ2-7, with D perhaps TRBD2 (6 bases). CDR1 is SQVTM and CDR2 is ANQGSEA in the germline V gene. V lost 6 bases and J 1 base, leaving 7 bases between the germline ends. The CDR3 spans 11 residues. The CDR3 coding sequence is TGCAGCGTCCGGGGGTCCTACGAGCAGTACTTC. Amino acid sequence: CSVRGSYEQYF.

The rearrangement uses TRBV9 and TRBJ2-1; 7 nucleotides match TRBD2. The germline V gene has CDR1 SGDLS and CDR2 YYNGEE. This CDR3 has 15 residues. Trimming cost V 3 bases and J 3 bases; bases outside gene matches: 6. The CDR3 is CASSAASGIYNEQFF. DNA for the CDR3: TGTGCCAGCAGCGCCGCTAGCGGCATCTACAATGAGCAGTTCTTC.

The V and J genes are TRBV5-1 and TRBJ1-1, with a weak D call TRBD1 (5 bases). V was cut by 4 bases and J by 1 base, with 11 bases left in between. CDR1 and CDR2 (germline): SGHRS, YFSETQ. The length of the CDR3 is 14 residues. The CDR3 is CASSTGLPNTEAFF. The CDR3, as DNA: TGCGCCAGCAGCACGGGACTCCCGAACACTGAAGCTTTCTTT.

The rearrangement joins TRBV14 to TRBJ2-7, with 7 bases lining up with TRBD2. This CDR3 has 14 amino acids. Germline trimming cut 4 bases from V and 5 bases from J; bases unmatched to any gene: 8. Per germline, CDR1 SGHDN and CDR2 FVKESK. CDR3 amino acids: CASSPFAGAHEQYF. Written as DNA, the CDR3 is TGTGCCAGCAGCCCTTTTGCGGGAGCCCACGAGCAGTACTTC.